The clone carrying this T cell receptor beta chain has at least ten counts. This sample is part of a study of patients and donors after allogeneic stem cell transplantation. The CDR3 is 15 residues long. After removal of 1 base from V and 6 bases from J, the junction contained 3 bases not matched to a gene. Germline CDR1 LGHDT, CDR2 YNNKEL (reference sequence). One entry per CDR3 protein results from TCRdb running MiXCR on the RT-PCR reads. This repertoire shows 25,000 to 30,000 distinct CDR3 sequences, roughly 8% found once; its top ten account for approximately 48%. The V and J genes are TRBV3-1 and TRBJ1-5, with TRBD1 matching over 10 bases. Specimen: blood, either unsorted or a sorted T cell fraction (not recorded which). The TCR sequence derives from a human donor who was either an allogeneic HSCT recipient or a stem cell or donor lymphocyte infusion donor (not recorded which). It is not recorded whose cells these are; they may come from a transplant donor. The CDR3 DNA reads TGTGCCAGCAGCCAAGGGACAGGGGGTAGTCAGCCCCAGCATTTT. Translating it yields CASSQGTGGSQPQHF.